This is a list of T cell receptor beta chains from one sample in a study of blood T cells in healthy people across ages. Via MiXCR, TCRdb re-called the 5' RACE reads, giving one row per CDR3 protein. This table has 1,500,000 or so distinct CDR3 sequences, about 45% appearing once. The source material was blood. All receptors come from a woman aged 18-29 years in good health. CDR3s include the opening cysteine and the closing phenylalanine or tryptophan. Each record gives: V gene, D gene, J gene, clone size, CDR3 protein, CDR3 DNA. D genes are given only for firm matches. Clone size is not always given. Where it is, it says once, few, many or a class for expanded clones.

V gene: TRBV27; D gene: .; J gene: TRBJ2-7; clone size: .; CDR3 protein: CASSILGTYEQYF; CDR3 DNA: TGTGCCAGCAGTATTCTAGGCACCTACGAGCAGTACTTC
V gene: TRBV12-3/TRBV12-4; D gene: .; J gene: TRBJ2-1; clone size: .; CDR3 protein: CASRRQENNEQFF; CDR3 DNA: TGTGCCAGCAGGAGACAGGAAAACAATGAGCAGTTCTTC
V gene: TRBV25-1; D gene: TRBD1; J gene: TRBJ2-7; clone size: few; CDR3 protein: CASSEPGTGYHEQYF; CDR3 DNA: TGTGCCAGCAGTGAACCGGGGACAGGGTATCACGAGCAGTACTTC
V gene: TRBV28; D gene: .; J gene: TRBJ1-2; clone size: .; CDR3 protein: CATSWADYGYTF; CDR3 DNA: TGTGCCACCTCATGGGCGGACTATGGCTACACCTTC
V gene: TRBV5-6; D gene: .; J gene: TRBJ2-7; clone size: many; CDR3 protein: CASSLFGDEQYF; CDR3 DNA: TGTGCCAGCAGCTTGTTCGGGGACGAGCAGTACTTC
V gene: TRBV6-6; D gene: .; J gene: TRBJ1-4; clone size: .; CDR3 protein: CASSYLDLSTNEKLFF; CDR3 DNA: TGTGCCAGCAGTTACCTGGACTTATCAACTAATGAAAAACTGTTTTTT
V gene: TRBV18; D gene: .; J gene: TRBJ2-3; clone size: .; CDR3 protein: CASSTLDRPSTDTQYF; CDR3 DNA: TGTGCCAGCTCAACGCTTGACAGGCCTAGCACAGATACGCAGTATTTT
V gene: TRBV13; D gene: TRBD1; J gene: TRBJ1-1; clone size: few; CDR3 protein: CASSHSSFIPERGRVWTEAFF; CDR3 DNA: TGTGCCAGCAGCCACTCAAGCTTTATACCGGAGAGGGGGCGCGTGTGGACTGAAGCTTTCTTT
V gene: TRBV7-9; D gene: .; J gene: TRBJ1-1; clone size: .; CDR3 protein: CASSLIQGGVENTEAFF; CDR3 DNA: TGTGCCAGCAGCTTGATACAGGGAGGAGTGGAGAACACTGAAGCTTTCTTT
V gene: TRBV10-3; D gene: TRBD1; J gene: TRBJ2-7; clone size: .; CDR3 protein: CAISPRQGAGQRENHEQYF; CDR3 DNA: TGTGCCATCAGTCCCAGACAGGGGGCAGGCCAGCGGGAGAACCACGAGCAGTACTTC